Listed here is a single TCR beta chain. The sample originates from a study of shared clonotypes between healthy human individuals. CD45RO-negative cells were positively selected for CCR7, leaving out terminally differentiated effector memory CD45RA+ cells. The V end was cut by 0 bases, the J end by 8 bases, with 6 bases between. Germline CDR1 is SGDLS and CDR2 is YYNGEE. The CDR3 extends over 12 amino acids. Assay: immunoSEQ multiplex PCR; the TCRdb copy retains only in-frame clones and omits some. This sample has around 2.1 million clones, with just over 90% found just once. The TCR comes from a man aged 18 to 29 in good health. Some clones in this sample may be carry-over from other donors' samples. The rearrangement uses TRBV9 and TRBJ2-1; no definite D call. Sequenced: naive CD8+ T cells from PBMCs. The chain's CDR3 is CASSVAQHEQFF. The CDR3 DNA reads as TGTGCCAGCAGCGTAGCCCAGCATGAGCAGTTCTTC.